A single sample gave rise to the 6 T cell receptor beta chains below, sequenced in a study of shared clonotypes between healthy human individuals. The data were produced by immunoSEQ multiplex PCR, yet TCRdb's version contains in-frame clones alone and is incomplete. The table records almost 750,000 clones, 55% to 75% of them present only once. Sequencing was done on a sample of memory CD4+ T cells sorted from blood. The subset is: CD45RA-negative fraction. Every receptor here comes from a woman aged 25-40 years in good health.

The chain has TRBV6-5 and TRBJ1-5; D is perhaps TRBD1 (5 bases). The CDR3 runs 13 residues. V lost 5 bases, J lost 5 bases, and 10 bases lay in between. Germline lookup yields CDR1 MNHEY and CDR2 SVGAGI. The CDR3 reads CASSLGEDQPQHF. The CDR3 region has the DNA TGTGCCAGCAGTCTGGGGGAGGATCAGCCCCAGCATTTT.

J is TRBJ2-7 and V is TRBV18, with TRBD1 identical over 9 bases. The J segment lost 3 bases and the V segment lost 3 bases, leaving 3 bases of the junction unmatched. The CDR3 sequence is 14 residues long. Germline CDR1 and CDR2: KGHSH and LQKENI. The CDR3 loop reads CASSPTTGGYEQYF. DNA of the CDR3: TGTGCCAGCTCACCGACGACAGGGGGCTACGAGCAGTACTTC.

The V gene is TRBV19, the J gene TRBJ2-3; D may match TRBD1 or TRBD2 (5 bases each). This CDR3 has 14 residues. V lost 6 bases and J 0 bases, leaving 10 bases between the germline ends. CDR1 and CDR2 (germline): LNHDA, SQIVND (reference sequence). CDR3 DNA: TGTGCCAGTAGCTGGGACGGTAGCACAGATACGCAGTATTTT. This translates into CASSWDGSTDTQYF.

The chain uses TRBV7-9 and TRBJ2-1, with a weak D call TRBD2 (5 bases). The germline gives CDR1 SEHNR, CDR2 FQNEAQ (reference sequence). This CDR3 comprises 16 residues. V lost 1 base to trimming and J lost 4 bases, with 14 bases between them. CDR3 coding DNA: TGTGCCAGCAGCTTAGTTGCGGGTCTCAGGTACAATGAGCAGTTCTTC. Translation gives CASSLVAGLRYNEQFF.

This chain uses TRBV6-1 with TRBJ2-7; D not certain. The CDR3 sequence is 13 residues long. V dropped 6 bases and J dropped 8 bases, with 17 bases sitting between them. Germline V lookup: CDR1 MNHNS, CDR2 SASEGT. The CDR3 DNA follows: TGTGCCAGCAGCGAAAGCCAGTCGCCCCAGCAGTACTTC. Protein product: CASSESQSPQQYF.

This CDR3 reads CASSLQGSYGYTF. CDR3 DNA sequence: TGTGCCAGCAGCTTACAGGGTAGCTATGGCTACACCTTC. This chain connects TRBV11-2 to TRBJ1-2; tentatively, D is TRBD1 (5 bases). Germline CDR1 and CDR2: SGHAT and FQNNGV. V lost 2 bases and J 4 bases, leaving 8 bases between the germline ends. This CDR3 region has 13 residues.